The clone carrying this TCR beta chain was counted many times. What it binds is unknown. The sample comes from a study of T cells in Graves' hyperthyroidism and ophthalmopathy. Study-wide results and limits: Progression to ophthalmopathy was predicted a median of 6.5 months early.

The CDR3 length is 14 residues. J lost 2 bases, V lost 7 bases, and 5 bases had no gene match. Each ophthalmopathy patient scored at least 3 on the Clinical Activity Score and at least 4 on NOSPECS grade, with duration under 3 months. Amplified regions were TCR beta CDR3 sequences from RNA transcripts. With the HTBI primer set, the TCR CDR3 went through a first round of RT-PCR. TCRdb redid the calling of the multiplex PCR reads with MiXCR, one entry per CDR3 protein. The top ten clones hold around 28% of a sample with more than 500,000 distinct CDR3 sequences, roughly 16% of them seen once. The sample taken for sequencing was blood. This sequence joins TRBV12-3 or TRBV12-4 and TRBJ2-7; 10 nucleotides line up with TRBD1. The source is a woman under 40 with Graves' ophthalmopathy. The CDR3 coding sequence is TGTGCCAGCACCGAGACAGGGGGCACCTACGAGCAGTACTTC. Translation: CASTETGGTYEQYF.